A selection of T cell receptor beta chains follows, all from one sample in a study of PD-L1 blockade in urothelial cancer. Here immunoSEQ multiplex PCR was the method, and the copy in TCRdb shows in-frame clones only, minus some. Among 1,500 to 2,000 clones listed, under 35% were seen once. Sequencing used tumor tissue, obtained before atezolizumab (anti-PD-L1) treatment. The receptors stem from a man aged 45-60 years with urothelial cancer. Both conserved end residues are part of each CDR3. Fields, in order: clone size, J gene, V gene, CDR3 length, D gene, CDR3 DNA, CDR3 protein. D genes are given only for firm matches. Clone size appears in some rows only: once, few, many, or a class for an expanded clone.

size: .; J: TRBJ1-2; V: TRBV6-8; length: 15; D: .; DNA: TGTGCCAGCAGTTACGGGCAGATGGTCCTCTATGGCTACACCTTC; CDR3: CASSYGQMVLYGYTF
size: medium-sized; J: TRBJ1-2; V: TRBV30; length: 16; D: .; DNA: TGTGCCTGGAGGGCCCCCGACAGGAGCTACTCTGGTGGCTACACCTTC; CDR3: CAWRAPDRSYSGGYTF
size: .; J: TRBJ1-2; V: TRBV30; length: 16; D: TRBD1; DNA: TGTGCCTGGAGCGGACAGGGGGCCTTAGGTAACTATGGCTACACCTTC; CDR3: CAWSGQGALGNYGYTF
size: .; J: TRBJ1-5; V: TRBV10-3; length: 13; D: .; DNA: TGTGCCATCAGTGAGGCCCCGGGCCAGCCCCAGCATTTT; CDR3: CAISEAPGQPQHF
size: medium-sized; J: TRBJ2-7; V: TRBV9; length: 12; D: .; DNA: TGTGCCAGCAGTGGGCTAGCTTCCGAGCAGTACTTC; CDR3: CASSGLASEQYF
size: .; J: TRBJ2-7; V: TRBV7-6; length: 16; D: .; DNA: TGTGCCAGCAGCCATATCGGACAGCCAAACTCCTACGAGCAGTACTTC; CDR3: CASSHIGQPNSYEQYF
size: few; J: TRBJ1-4; V: TRBV28; length: 14; D: .; DNA: TGTGCCAGCGCTGCTAGAGGGGGTAATGAAAAACTGTTTTTT; CDR3: CASAARGGNEKLFF
size: few; J: TRBJ2-1; V: TRBV9; length: 16; D: TRBD2; DNA: TGTGCCAGCAGCGTAACCGGGACTAGCGGGAGCGATGAGCAGTTCTTC; CDR3: CASSVTGTSGSDEQFF
size: .; J: TRBJ2-7; V: TRBV19; length: 13; D: .; DNA: TGTGCCAGTAGTTCACTACAGGGAGACGAGCAGTACTTC; CDR3: CASSSLQGDEQYF
size: medium-sized; J: TRBJ2-1; V: TRBV28; length: 16; D: .; DNA: TGTGCCAGCAGCCCGGGCGGGTCGAGCTCCTACAATGAGCAGTTCTTC; CDR3: CASSPGGSSSYNEQFF
size: .; J: TRBJ2-7; V: TRBV28; length: 15; D: .; DNA: TGTGCCAGCAGGGAGACAGGACCCCATGGCTACGAGCAGTACTTC; CDR3: CASRETGPHGYEQYF
size: medium-sized; J: TRBJ2-7; V: TRBV11-3; length: 14; D: .; DNA: TGTGCCAGCAGCGCTATGGGCGGATACTACGAGCAGTACTTC; CDR3: CASSAMGGYYEQYF
size: .; J: TRBJ1-1; V: TRBV10-2; length: 13; D: .; DNA: TGCGCCAGCAGTTACGGGGAGTTCAATGAAGCTTTCTTT; CDR3: CASSYGEFNEAFF
size: .; J: TRBJ1-2; V: TRBV6-8; length: 14; D: TRBD1; DNA: TGTGCCAGCAGTTGGGACAGGGGGAACTATGGCTACACCTTC; CDR3: CASSWDRGNYGYTF
size: .; J: TRBJ1-1; V: TRBV5-1; length: 15; D: .; DNA: TGCGCCAGCATGAGCTGGGGGCAGGGAGACACTGAAGCTTTCTTT; CDR3: CASMSWGQGDTEAFF
size: once; J: TRBJ1-1; V: TRBV18; length: 18; D: .; DNA: TGTGCCAGCTCACCACCGAACCCGCAGACAGCCATGAACACTGAAGCTTTCTTT; CDR3: CASSPPNPQTAMNTEAFF
size: .; J: TRBJ1-5; V: TRBV6-7; length: 11; D: .; DNA: TGTGCCAGCAGGGGCAATCAGCCCCAGCATTTT; CDR3: CASRGNQPQHF
size: once; J: TRBJ1-4; V: TRBV18; length: 15; D: TRBD1; DNA: TGTGCCAGCTCACCTAGACAGGGGAAGAATGAAAAACTGTTTTTT; CDR3: CASSPRQGKNEKLFF
size: .; J: TRBJ1-1; V: TRBV18; length: 14; D: TRBD1; DNA: TGTGCCAGCTCACCCCTCGACAGGGGCACTGAAGCTTTCTTT; CDR3: CASSPLDRGTEAFF
size: .; J: TRBJ1-4; V: TRBV19; length: 13; D: .; DNA: TGTGCCAGTAGTATGAGGTCTAATGAAAAACTGTTTTTT; CDR3: CASSMRSNEKLFF
size: few; J: TRBJ1-1; V: TRBV9; length: 13; D: .; DNA: TGTGCCAGCAGTGAAGGTACGGCGGGGTTGGCTTTCTTT; CDR3: CASSEGTAGLAFF
size: .; J: TRBJ1-2; V: TRBV19; length: 12; D: .; DNA: TGTGCCACGAGACGGGGGCTTGGTGGCTACACCTTC; CDR3: CATRRGLGGYTF
size: .; J: TRBJ1-1; V: TRBV6-8; length: 14; D: TRBD1; DNA: TGTGCCAGCAGTCCAGGGGGTCAGACCCTAGAAGCTTTCTTT; CDR3: CASSPGGQTLEAFF
size: .; J: TRBJ2-7; V: TRBV19; length: 15; D: .; DNA: TGTGCCAGTAGCGTGCTCCAGGGGAAAGCCTCCGAGCAGTACTTC; CDR3: CASSVLQGKASEQYF
size: few; J: TRBJ2-7; V: TRBV7-4; length: 17; D: TRBD1; DNA: TGTGCCAGCAGCTTAGGGACAGGGGGCGAAAAATCCTACGAGCAGTACTTC; CDR3: CASSLGTGGEKSYEQYF
size: .; J: TRBJ1-5; V: TRBV28; length: 14; D: TRBD1; DNA: TGTGCCAGCCAAACGACAGGGCGGAATCAGCCCCAGCATTTT; CDR3: CASQTTGRNQPQHF
size: few; J: TRBJ2-3; V: TRBV6-8; length: 13; D: .; DNA: TGTGCCAGTAGTTCCAGGGGCACAGATACGCAGTATTTT; CDR3: CASSSRGTDTQYF
size: .; J: TRBJ2-3; V: TRBV6-8; length: 17; D: TRBD2; DNA: TGTGCCAGCAGTCCGCTAGCGGGAGGGGGTGCCACAGATACGCAGTATTTT; CDR3: CASSPLAGGGATDTQYF
size: few; J: TRBJ1-2; V: TRBV28; length: 12; D: .; DNA: TGTGCCAGCAAGTCAGGGAGTACTGGCTACACCTTC; CDR3: CASKSGSTGYTF
size: few; J: TRBJ2-3; V: TRBV6-8; length: 15; D: .; DNA: TGTGCCAGCAGTTACGGGAGAGCTAGCACAGATACGCAGTATTTT; CDR3: CASSYGRASTDTQYF
size: .; J: TRBJ1-6; V: TRBV25-1; length: 14; D: .; DNA: TGTGCCAGCAATCCCAGCTCCTATAATTCACCCCTCCACTTT; CDR3: CASNPSSYNSPLHF
size: .; J: TRBJ1-3; V: TRBV14; length: 16; D: .; DNA: TGTGCCAGCAGCCGAGGAGCTAGGATATCTGGAAACACCATATATTTT; CDR3: CASSRGARISGNTIYF
size: .; J: TRBJ1-5; V: TRBV28; length: 14; D: .; DNA: TGTGCCAGCAAAGGAGGGAGCAACAATCAGCCCCAGCATTTT; CDR3: CASKGGSNNQPQHF
size: .; J: TRBJ2-7; V: TRBV11-3; length: 15; D: TRBD2; DNA: TGTGCCAGCAGCTTAAGACTAGCGGGGACCTACGAGCAGTACTTC; CDR3: CASSLRLAGTYEQYF
size: medium-sized; J: TRBJ1-2; V: TRBV6-8; length: 13; D: .; DNA: TGTGCCAGCAGTGCGGACGGATTATATGGCTACACCTTC; CDR3: CASSADGLYGYTF
size: once; J: TRBJ2-1; V: TRBV5-1; length: 17; D: TRBD2; DNA: TGCGCCAGCAGCCCCGGTTCTAGCGGGGGATCCTACAATGAGCAGTTCTTC; CDR3: CASSPGSSGGSYNEQFF